This T cell receptor (beta chain) was obtained from a study of cytomegalovirus exposure and HLA in healthy donors. As to this clone: Its antigen is currently unknown.

Overall study results and limits: Earlier analysis looked at TCR beta V segments, and most were productive about 87% or about 30% of the time.

CDR3 length equals 12 residues. Per germline, CDR1 SGHDT and CDR2 YYEEEE. V was shortened by 2 bases and J by 6 bases, with 8 bases between the two germline ends. PCR amplification relied on 60 Vbeta primers (plus 13 Jbeta primers). Measured with immunoSEQ multiplex PCR; TCRdb has only the in-frame clones, and not every one. The sample totals 55,000 to 65,000 clones. Sequencing was done on a sample of PBMCs. The V gene is TRBV5-6, the J gene TRBJ1-2; no clear D. This clonotype was obtained from a woman aged 18-29 years in good health and CMV-seronegative. This CDR3 reads CASSLISDGYTF. The CDR3, as DNA: TGTGCCAGCAGCTTAATCAGCGATGGCTACACCTTC.